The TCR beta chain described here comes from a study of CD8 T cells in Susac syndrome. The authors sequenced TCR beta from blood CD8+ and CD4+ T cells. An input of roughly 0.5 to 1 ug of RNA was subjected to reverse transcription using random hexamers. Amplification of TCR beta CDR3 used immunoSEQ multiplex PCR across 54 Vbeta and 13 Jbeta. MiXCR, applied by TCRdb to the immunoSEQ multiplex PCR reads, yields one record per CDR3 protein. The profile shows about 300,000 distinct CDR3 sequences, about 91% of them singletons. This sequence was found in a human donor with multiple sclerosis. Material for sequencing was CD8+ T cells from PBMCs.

The CDR3 coding sequence is TGTGCCAGCAGTGCCCAGATCTACGAGCAGTACTTC. Protein: CASSAQIYEQYF. The gene calls are TRBV12-3 or TRBV12-4 and TRBJ2-7; D ambiguous. The CDR3 is 12 residues long. Trimming stripped 5 bases from V and 3 bases from J, with 8 bases between.